This T cell receptor beta chain appears in the sequencing data of a study of PD-L1 blockade in urothelial cancer. On the study more broadly: T cell content in blood samples showed a median of around 140,000. Study-wide findings and caveats: Greater 3-week expansion of tumor-associated blood clones was recorded for durable-benefit patients.

The time point here: pretreatment peripheral blood. Looked up from germline, CDR1 is DFQATT and CDR2 is SNEGSKA (reference sequence). V was cut by 2 bases and J by 5 bases, with 6 bases left in between. The CDR3 runs 11 residues. About this clone: The antigen is undetermined.

Data came from immunoSEQ multiplex PCR; TCRdb stores just in-frame clones and leaves some out. The sample yields almost 50,000 clones, around four fifths seen once. The source was PBMCs, collected around atezolizumab (anti-PD-L1) treatment. This chain links TRBV20-1 with TRBJ2-5, with D maybe TRBD1 (5 bases). This clonotype originated in a man in his 70s with urothelial cancer. CDR3 in DNA: TGCAGTGCTAGAAAGGGGGAGACCCAGTACTTC. Protein sequence: CSARKGETQYF.